There are many counts of the clone carrying this T cell receptor (beta chain). Its antigen is still unknown. TCRdb ran MiXCR on the RT-PCR reads and lists one entry per CDR3 protein. The sample shows about 780,000 distinct CDR3 sequences, about 18% of them seen only once. This sample is drawn from a study of response to subunit inactivated influenza vaccine. Study findings and constraints: Authors suggested each seasonal influenza vaccination recruits few new T cells.

The CDR3 runs 14 residues. The V and J ends lost 4 bases and 5 bases respectively, with 14 bases between them. Germline assignment: CDR1 SEHNR and CDR2 FQNEAQ (reference sequence). The TCR comes from a man aged 50 or older who received an inactivated influenza vaccine. The V and J genes are TRBV7-9 and TRBJ1-2, with D perhaps matching TRBD1 (5 bases). This specimen consisted of PBMCs from blood, obtained more than 4 days after vaccination. The CDR3 bases are TGTGCCAGCAGCTCGCGGGACGGAGGGTATGGCTACACCTTC. Amino acid sequence: CASSSRDGGYGYTF.